The clone carrying this T cell receptor beta chain was seen only once. Antigen specificity is unknown. The data were obtained in a study of cytomegalovirus exposure and HLA in healthy donors. About the study: The study placed 80% to 85% of its roughly 410 genotyped donors in the Caucasian-associated ancestry cluster. Points from the study as a whole: It was reported that TCR beta sequences correctly inferred the HLA-A and HLA-B alleles for most subjects.

Primers included in the PCR were 60 Vbeta and 13 Jbeta primers. TCRdb's copy holds only in-frame clones and misses some; the assay was immunoSEQ multiplex PCR. The sample shows about 150,000 clones, roughly 80% of them seen only once. CDR1 MNHNY and CDR2 SVGAGI come from the germline V gene (reference sequence). CDR3 length: 14 amino acids. V shed 6 bases and J 2 bases; nucleotides not matched to a gene: 4. Material: PBMCs. The sequence derives from a male donor in good health and CMV-seropositive. V usage is TRBV6-6 and J usage is TRBJ2-5; 9 bases line up with TRBD2. CDR3 amino acids: CASRASGIQETQYF. In nucleotides, the CDR3 is TGTGCCAGCAGGGCTAGCGGGATACAAGAGACCCAGTACTTC.